Presented here are 10 T cell receptor beta chains from one specimen sequenced in a study of spatial heterogeneity in lung cancer. The study's findings and limits: Tumor mutation counts were tracked by expanded intratumoral alpha and beta TCR counts.

Antigens of these TCRs are unknown. Sample time point: sample taken at primary tumor resection. TCRdb used MiXCR to reprocess the 5' RACE reads, holding one entry per CDR3 protein. This repertoire shows about 3,300 distinct CDR3 sequences, approximately 16% found once; its top ten account for more than 6.5%. Sequencing used lung tumor tissue, obtained at surgery. The receptors stem from a male donor with early-stage non-small cell lung cancer.

J is TRBJ2-2 and V is TRBV7-2; D ambiguous. V was cut by 7 bases and J by 6 bases, with 9 bases left in between. The CDR3 loop spans 12 amino acids. Looked up from germline, CDR1 is SGHTA and CDR2 is FQGNSA. Here the CDR3 DNA reads TGTGCCAGCAACCAAAGGGCCGGGGAGCTGTTTTTT. Amino acids: CASNQRAGELFF.

By proportion, this clonotype is large. The CDR3 loop reads CASSPGGSEQYF. The CDR3 nucleotides are TGTGCCAGCTCACCGGGGGGGAGCGAGCAGTACTTC. J is TRBJ2-7 and V is TRBV18; 7 bases align to TRBD2. The germline V gene has CDR1 KGHSH and CDR2 LQKENI. The CDR3 runs to 12 residues. J lost 6 bases, V lost 3 bases, and 2 bases had no gene match.

V is TRBV19 and J is TRBJ2-6; D is uncertain. Deletions cut 9 bases from V and 4 bases from J, with 13 bases between. CDR3 length equals 14 residues. Germline CDR1 LNHDA, CDR2 SQIVND (reference sequence). The CDR3 here is CASSPSAGANVLTF. As DNA, the CDR3 is TGTGCCAGCTCCCCGTCGGCCGGGGCCAACGTCCTGACTTTC. Supplemented by reference TRBV19 and TRBJ2-6, the full variable domain reads DGGITQSPKYLFRKEGQNVTLSCEQNLNHDAMYWYRQDPGQGLRLIYYSQIVNDFQKGDIAEGYSVSREKKESFPLTVTSAQKNPTAFYLCASSPSAGANVLTFGAGSRLTVL.

This clonotype is termed medium-sized. This chain uses TRBV7-7 with TRBJ2-2; 8 nucleotides align to TRBD1. From germline, CDR1 is SSHAT and CDR2 FNYEAQ (reference sequence). The CDR3 runs to 15 residues. V shed 4 bases, J shed 1 base, and the junction held 2 bases outside the gene matches. For the CDR3, the DNA is TGTGCCAGCAGCTCGGGGACAGGGAACACCGGGGAGCTGTTTTTT. This gives the protein CASSSGTGNTGELFF. Drawing the rest from reference TRBV7-7 and TRBJ2-2, the complete variable domain is GAGVSQSPRYKVTKRGQDVTLRCDPISSHATLYWYQQALGQGPEFLTYFNYEAQPDKSGLPSDRFSAERPEGSISTLTIQRTEQRDSAMYRCASSSGTGNTGELFFGEGSRLTVL.

V and J are TRBV27 and TRBJ2-4; 9 nucleotides match TRBD1. CDR3 length equals 14 residues. Germline lookup yields CDR1 MNHEY and CDR2 SMNVEV (reference sequence). The V segment lost 6 bases and the J segment 8 bases; nucleotides outside the gene matches: 8. CDR3 loop: CASRARTGVDIQYF. The CDR3 coding sequence is TGTGCCAGCAGAGCCCGGACAGGGGTGGACATTCAGTACTTC.

This clonotype is large. The V gene is TRBV7-9, the J gene TRBJ1-1; no clear D gene. CDR1 and CDR2 (germline): SEHNR, FQNEAQ (reference sequence). CDR3 length: 13 amino acids. Trimming stripped 4 bases from V and 1 base from J, with 7 bases between. For the CDR3, the DNA is TGTGCCAGCAGCTACAGACAGAACACTGAAGCTTTCTTT. This codes for CASSYRQNTEAFF.

This clonotype is judged medium-sized. DNA for the CDR3: TGCGCCAGCAGCCCCCAAATTGGGGACACTGAAGCTTTCTTT. Its protein product is CASSPQIGDTEAFF. V gene TRBV4-1 combines with J gene TRBJ1-1; D call uncertain. Germline lookup yields CDR1 MGHRA and CDR2 YSYEKL. CDR3 size: 14 residues. Trimming pared 4 bases from V and 3 bases from J, leaving 12 bases between.

By its share, this clonotype is medium-sized. This rearrangement joins TRBV20-1 to TRBJ2-3; tentatively, D is TRBD1 or TRBD2 (5 bases each). This CDR3 region has 14 residues. The V and J ends lost 6 bases and 1 base respectively, with 14 bases between them. CDR1 is DFQATT and CDR2 is SNEGSKA in the germline V gene (reference sequence). CDR3 in DNA: TGCAGTGCCCCCCCGGGGCCCGGCACAGATACGCAGTATTTT. Translating gives CSAPPGPGTDTQYF.

Here the CDR3 reads CASSPTAGQETQYF. The CDR3 nucleotides read TGCGCCAGCAGCCCAACTGCGGGCCAAGAGACCCAGTACTTC. The J gene is TRBJ2-5, the V gene TRBV5-1; a weak D match, TRBD2 (5 bases). The CDR3 extends over 14 amino acids. The germline V and J ends were trimmed by 4 bases and 1 base, with 11 bases remaining between them. The V gene's germline CDR1 is SGHRS and CDR2 YFSETQ.

Sample share makes this clonotype medium-sized. The V call is TRBV7-2, the J call TRBJ1-1; D unresolved. This CDR3 is built from 14 residues. Germline CDR1 SGHTA, CDR2 FQGNSA. The ends were cut back, 4 bases at V and 0 bases at J, with 9 bases in the middle. The CDR3 loop reads CASSYQAMNTEAFF. The CDR3 bases are TGTGCCAGCAGCTACCAGGCAATGAACACTGAAGCTTTCTTT.